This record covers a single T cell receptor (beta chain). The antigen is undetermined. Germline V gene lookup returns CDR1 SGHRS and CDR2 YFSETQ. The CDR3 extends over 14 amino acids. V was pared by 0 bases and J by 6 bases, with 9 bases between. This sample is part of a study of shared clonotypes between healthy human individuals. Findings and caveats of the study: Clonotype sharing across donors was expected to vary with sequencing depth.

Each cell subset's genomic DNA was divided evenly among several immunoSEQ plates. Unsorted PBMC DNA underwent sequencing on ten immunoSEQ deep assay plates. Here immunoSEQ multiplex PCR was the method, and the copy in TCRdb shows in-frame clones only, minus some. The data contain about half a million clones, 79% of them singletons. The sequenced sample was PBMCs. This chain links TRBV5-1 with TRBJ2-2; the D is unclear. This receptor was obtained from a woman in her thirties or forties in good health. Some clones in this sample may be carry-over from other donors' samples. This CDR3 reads CASSLELTPGELFF. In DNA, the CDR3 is TGCGCCAGCAGCTTGGAATTAACCCCCGGGGAGCTGTTTTTT. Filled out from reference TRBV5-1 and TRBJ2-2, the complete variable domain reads KAGVTQTPRYLIKTRGQQVTLSCSPISGHRSVSWYQQTPGQGLQFLFEYFSETQRNKGNFPGRFSGRQFSNSRSEMNVSTLELGDSALYLCASSLELTPGELFFGEGSRLTVL.